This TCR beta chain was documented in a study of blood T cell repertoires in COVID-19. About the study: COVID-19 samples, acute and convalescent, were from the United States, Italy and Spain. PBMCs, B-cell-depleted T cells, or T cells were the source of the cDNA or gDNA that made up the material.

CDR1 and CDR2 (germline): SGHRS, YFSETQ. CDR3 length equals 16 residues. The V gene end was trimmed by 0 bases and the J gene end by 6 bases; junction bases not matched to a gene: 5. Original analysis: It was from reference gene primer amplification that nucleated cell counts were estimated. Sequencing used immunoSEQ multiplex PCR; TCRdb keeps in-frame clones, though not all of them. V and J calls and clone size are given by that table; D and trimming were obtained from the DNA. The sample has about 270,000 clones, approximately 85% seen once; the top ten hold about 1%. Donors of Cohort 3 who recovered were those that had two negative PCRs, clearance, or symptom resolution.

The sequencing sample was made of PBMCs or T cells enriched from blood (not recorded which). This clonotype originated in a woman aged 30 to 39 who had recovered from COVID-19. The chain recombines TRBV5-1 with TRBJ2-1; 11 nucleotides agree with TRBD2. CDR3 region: CASSLEPGLAVNEQFF. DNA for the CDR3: TGCGCCAGCAGCTTGGAACCGGGACTAGCGGTCAATGAGCAGTTCTTC.